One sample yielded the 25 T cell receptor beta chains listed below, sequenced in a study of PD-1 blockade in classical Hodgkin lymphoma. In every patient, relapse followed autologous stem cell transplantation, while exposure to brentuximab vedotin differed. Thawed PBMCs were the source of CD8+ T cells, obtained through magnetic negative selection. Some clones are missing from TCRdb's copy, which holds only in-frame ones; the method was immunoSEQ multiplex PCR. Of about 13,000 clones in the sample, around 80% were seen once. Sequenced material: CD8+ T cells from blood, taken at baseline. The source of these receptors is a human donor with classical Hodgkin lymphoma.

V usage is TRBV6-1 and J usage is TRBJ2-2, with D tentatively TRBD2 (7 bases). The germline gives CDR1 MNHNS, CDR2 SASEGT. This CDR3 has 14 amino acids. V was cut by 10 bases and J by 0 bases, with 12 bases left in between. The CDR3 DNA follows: TGTGCCATAAGGGGGGGATCGAACACCGGGGAGCTGTTTTTT. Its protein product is CAIRGGSNTGELFF.

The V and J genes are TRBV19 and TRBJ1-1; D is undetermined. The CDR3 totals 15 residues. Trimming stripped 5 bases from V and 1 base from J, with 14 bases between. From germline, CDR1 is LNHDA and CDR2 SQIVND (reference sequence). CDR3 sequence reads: CASSPEDAGNTEAFF. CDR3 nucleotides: TGTGCCAGTAGTCCAGAAGACGCAGGGAACACTGAAGCTTTCTTT.

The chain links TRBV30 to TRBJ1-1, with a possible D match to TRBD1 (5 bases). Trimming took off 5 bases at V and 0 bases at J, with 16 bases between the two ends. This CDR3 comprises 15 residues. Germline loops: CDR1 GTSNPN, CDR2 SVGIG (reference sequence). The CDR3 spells CAWYRWGNMNTEAFF. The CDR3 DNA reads TGTGCCTGGTACAGATGGGGGAACATGAACACTGAAGCTTTCTTT.

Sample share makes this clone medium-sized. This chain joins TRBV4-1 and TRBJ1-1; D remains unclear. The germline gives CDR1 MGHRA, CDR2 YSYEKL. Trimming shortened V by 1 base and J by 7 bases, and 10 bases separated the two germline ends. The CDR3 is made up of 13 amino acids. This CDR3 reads CASSQAGPREAFF. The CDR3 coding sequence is TGCGCCAGCAGCCAAGCCGGTCCCCGTGAAGCTTTCTTT.

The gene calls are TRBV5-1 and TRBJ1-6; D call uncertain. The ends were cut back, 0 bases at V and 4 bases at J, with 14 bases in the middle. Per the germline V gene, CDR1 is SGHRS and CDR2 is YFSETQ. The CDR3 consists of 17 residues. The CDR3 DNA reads TGCGCCAGCAGCTTGGTGCCCCCCAAGATATATAATTCACCCCTCCACTTT. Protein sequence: CASSLVPPKIYNSPLHF.

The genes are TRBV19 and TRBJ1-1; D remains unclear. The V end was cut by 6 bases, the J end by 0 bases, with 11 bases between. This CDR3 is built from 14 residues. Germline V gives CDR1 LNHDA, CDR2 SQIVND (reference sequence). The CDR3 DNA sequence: TGTGCCAGTAGATGGGGTGCGTTGAACACTGAAGCTTTCTTT. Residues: CASRWGALNTEAFF. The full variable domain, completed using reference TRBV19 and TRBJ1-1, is DGGITQSPKYLFRKEGQNVTLSCEQNLNHDAMYWYRQDPGQGLRLIYYSQIVNDFQKGDIAEGYSVSREKKESFPLTVTSAQKNPTAFYLCASRWGALNTEAFFGQGTRLTVV.

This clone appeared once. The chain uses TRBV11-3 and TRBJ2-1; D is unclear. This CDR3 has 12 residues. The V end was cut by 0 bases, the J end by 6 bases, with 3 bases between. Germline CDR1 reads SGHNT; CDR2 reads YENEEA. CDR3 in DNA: TGTGCCAGCAGCTTAGACTTCAATGAGCAGTTCTTC. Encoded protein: CASSLDFNEQFF.

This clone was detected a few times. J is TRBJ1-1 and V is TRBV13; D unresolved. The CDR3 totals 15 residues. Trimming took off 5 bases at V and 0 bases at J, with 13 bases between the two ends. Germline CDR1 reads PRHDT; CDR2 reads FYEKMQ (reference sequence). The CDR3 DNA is TGTGCCAGCAGCCAAAGACAACACATGAACACTGAAGCTTTCTTT. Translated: CASSQRQHMNTEAFF.

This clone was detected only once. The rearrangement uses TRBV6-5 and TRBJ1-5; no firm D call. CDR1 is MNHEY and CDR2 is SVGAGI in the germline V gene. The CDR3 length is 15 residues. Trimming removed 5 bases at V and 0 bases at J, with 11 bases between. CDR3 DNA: TGTGCCAGCAGTATAGGCATTATTAGCAATCAGCCCCAGCATTTT. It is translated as CASSIGIISNQPQHF.

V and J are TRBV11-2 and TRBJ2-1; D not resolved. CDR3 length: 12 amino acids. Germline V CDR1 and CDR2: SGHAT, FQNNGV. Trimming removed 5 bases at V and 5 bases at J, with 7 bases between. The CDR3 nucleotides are TGTGCCAGCAGCGTTTTCAACAATGAGCAGTTCTTC. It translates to CASSVFNNEQFF.

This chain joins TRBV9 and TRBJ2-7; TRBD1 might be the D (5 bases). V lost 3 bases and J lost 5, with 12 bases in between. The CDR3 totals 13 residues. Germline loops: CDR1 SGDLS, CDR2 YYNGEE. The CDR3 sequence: CASSGGNIDEQYF. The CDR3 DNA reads TGTGCCAGCAGCGGGGGCAATATCGACGAGCAGTACTTC.

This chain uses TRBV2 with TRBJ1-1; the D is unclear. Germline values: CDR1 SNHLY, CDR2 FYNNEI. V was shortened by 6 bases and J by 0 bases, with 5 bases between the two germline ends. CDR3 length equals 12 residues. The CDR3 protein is CASRKVNTEAFF. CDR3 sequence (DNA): TGTGCCAGCAGGAAAGTGAACACTGAAGCTTTCTTT.

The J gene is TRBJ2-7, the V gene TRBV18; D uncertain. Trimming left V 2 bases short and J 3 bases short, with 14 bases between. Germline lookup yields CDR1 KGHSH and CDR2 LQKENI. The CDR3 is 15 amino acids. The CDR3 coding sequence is TGTGCCAGCTCACCAACGGTCGACTCCATCTACGAGCAGTACTTC. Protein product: CASSPTVDSIYEQYF.

The CDR3 here is CASSRFRDTQYF. The DNA for the CDR3 is TGTGCCAGCAGTAGGTTCCGTGATACGCAGTATTTT. J is TRBJ2-3 and V is TRBV27; D gene uncertain. V was pared by 5 bases and J by 6 bases, with 9 bases between. Looked up from germline, CDR1 is MNHEY and CDR2 is SMNVEV (reference sequence). The CDR3 has 12 amino acids.

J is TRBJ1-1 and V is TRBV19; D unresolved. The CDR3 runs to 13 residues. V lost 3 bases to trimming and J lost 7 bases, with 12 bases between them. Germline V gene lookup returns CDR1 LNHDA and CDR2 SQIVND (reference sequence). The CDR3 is CASSIRYPDEAFF. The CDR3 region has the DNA TGTGCCAGTAGTATTCGGTATCCGGATGAAGCTTTCTTT.

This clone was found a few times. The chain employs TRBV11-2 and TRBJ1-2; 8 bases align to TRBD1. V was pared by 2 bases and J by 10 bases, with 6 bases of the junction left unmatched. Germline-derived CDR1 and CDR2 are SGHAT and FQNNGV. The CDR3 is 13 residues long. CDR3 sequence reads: CASSLTGTGFYTF. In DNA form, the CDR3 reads TGTGCCAGCAGCTTAACCGGGACAGGCTTCTACACCTTC.

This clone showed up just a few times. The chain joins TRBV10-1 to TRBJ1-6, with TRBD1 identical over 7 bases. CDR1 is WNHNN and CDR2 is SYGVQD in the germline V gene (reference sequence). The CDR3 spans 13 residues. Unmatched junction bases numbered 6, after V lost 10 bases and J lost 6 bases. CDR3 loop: CAIPTGTNSPLHF. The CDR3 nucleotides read TGCGCCATCCCGACAGGGACTAATTCACCCCTCCACTTT.

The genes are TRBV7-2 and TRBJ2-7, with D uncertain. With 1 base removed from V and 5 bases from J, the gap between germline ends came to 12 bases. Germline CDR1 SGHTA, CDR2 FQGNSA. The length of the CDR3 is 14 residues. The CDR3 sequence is CASSLDQLPDEQYF. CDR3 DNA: TGTGCCAGCAGCTTAGATCAGCTCCCGGACGAGCAGTACTTC.

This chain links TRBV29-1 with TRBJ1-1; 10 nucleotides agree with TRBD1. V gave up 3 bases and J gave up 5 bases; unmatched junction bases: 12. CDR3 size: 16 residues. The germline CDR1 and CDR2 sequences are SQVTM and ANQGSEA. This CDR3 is CSVEAGQGEWGTEAFF. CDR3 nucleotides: TGCAGCGTTGAGGCCGGACAGGGGGAGTGGGGGACTGAAGCTTTCTTT.

CDR3 sequence reads: CASSDSPQGSYNGYTF. The CDR3 region has the DNA TGTGCCAGCAGTGACTCGCCACAGGGGTCATATAATGGCTACACCTTC. The chain is built from TRBV6-4 and TRBJ1-2; TRBD1 matches at 7 bases. CDR3 length: 16 residues. J lost 6 bases, V lost 0 bases, and 10 bases had no gene match. CDR1 and CDR2 from the germline V gene are MRHNA and SNTAGT.

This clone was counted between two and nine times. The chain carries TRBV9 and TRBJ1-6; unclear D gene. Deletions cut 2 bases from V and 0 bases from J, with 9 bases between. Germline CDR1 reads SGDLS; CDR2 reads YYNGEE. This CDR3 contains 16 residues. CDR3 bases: TGTGCCAGCAGCGTTTCGGGGAGCTCCTATAATTCACCCCTCCACTTT. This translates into CASSVSGSSYNSPLHF. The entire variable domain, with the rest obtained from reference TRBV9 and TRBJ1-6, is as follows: DSGVTQTPKHLITATGQRVTLRCSPRSGDLSVYWYQQSLDQGLQFLIQYYNGEERAKGNILERFSAQQFPDLHSELNLSSLELGDSALYFCASSVSGSSYNSPLHFGNGTRLTVT.

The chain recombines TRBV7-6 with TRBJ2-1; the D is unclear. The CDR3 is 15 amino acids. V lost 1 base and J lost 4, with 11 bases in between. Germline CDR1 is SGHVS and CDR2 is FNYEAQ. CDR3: CASSLDLAEYNEQFF. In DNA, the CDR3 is TGTGCCAGCAGCTTAGATTTGGCGGAGTACAATGAGCAGTTCTTC.

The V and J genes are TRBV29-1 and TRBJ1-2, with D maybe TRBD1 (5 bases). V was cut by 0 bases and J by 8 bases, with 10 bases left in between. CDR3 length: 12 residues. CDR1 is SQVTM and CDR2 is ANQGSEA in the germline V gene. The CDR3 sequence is CSVEDQGEGYTF. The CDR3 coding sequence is TGCAGCGTTGAAGATCAGGGTGAGGGCTACACCTTC.

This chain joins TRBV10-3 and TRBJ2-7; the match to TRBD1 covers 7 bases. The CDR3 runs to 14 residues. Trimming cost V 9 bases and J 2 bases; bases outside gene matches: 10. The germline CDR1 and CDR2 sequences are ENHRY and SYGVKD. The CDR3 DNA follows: TGTGCCATAGGCGTGACAGGGAGACCCTACGAGCAGTACTTC. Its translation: CAIGVTGRPYEQYF.

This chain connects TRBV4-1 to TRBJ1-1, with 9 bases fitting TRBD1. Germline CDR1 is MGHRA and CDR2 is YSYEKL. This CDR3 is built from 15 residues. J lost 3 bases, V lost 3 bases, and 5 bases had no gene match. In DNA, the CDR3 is TGCGCCAGCAGCCATATACAGGGGGCAGACACTGAAGCTTTCTTT. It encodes CASSHIQGADTEAFF.